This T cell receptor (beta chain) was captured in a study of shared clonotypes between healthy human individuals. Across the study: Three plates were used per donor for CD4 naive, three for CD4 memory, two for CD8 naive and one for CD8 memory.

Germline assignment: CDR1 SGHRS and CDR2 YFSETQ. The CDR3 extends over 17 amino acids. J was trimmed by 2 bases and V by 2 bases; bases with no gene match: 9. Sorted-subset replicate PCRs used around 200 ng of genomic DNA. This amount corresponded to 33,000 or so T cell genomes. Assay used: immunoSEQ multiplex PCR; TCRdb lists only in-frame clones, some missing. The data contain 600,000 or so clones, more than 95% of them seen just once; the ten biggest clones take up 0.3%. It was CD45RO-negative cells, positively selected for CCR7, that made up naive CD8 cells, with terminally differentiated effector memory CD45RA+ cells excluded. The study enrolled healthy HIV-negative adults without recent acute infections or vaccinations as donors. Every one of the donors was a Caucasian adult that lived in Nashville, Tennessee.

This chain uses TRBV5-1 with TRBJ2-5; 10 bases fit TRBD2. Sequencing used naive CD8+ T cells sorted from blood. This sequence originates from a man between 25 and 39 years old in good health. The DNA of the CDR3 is TGCGCCAGCAGCTTTAGTAGCGGGAGGAATCTTCAAGAGACCCAGTACTTC. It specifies CASSFSSGRNLQETQYF. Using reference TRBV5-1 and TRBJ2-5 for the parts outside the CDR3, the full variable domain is KAGVTQTPRYLIKTRGQQVTLSCSPISGHRSVSWYQQTPGQGLQFLFEYFSETQRNKGNFPGRFSGRQFSNSRSEMNVSTLELGDSALYLCASSFSSGRNLQETQYFGPGTRLLVL.